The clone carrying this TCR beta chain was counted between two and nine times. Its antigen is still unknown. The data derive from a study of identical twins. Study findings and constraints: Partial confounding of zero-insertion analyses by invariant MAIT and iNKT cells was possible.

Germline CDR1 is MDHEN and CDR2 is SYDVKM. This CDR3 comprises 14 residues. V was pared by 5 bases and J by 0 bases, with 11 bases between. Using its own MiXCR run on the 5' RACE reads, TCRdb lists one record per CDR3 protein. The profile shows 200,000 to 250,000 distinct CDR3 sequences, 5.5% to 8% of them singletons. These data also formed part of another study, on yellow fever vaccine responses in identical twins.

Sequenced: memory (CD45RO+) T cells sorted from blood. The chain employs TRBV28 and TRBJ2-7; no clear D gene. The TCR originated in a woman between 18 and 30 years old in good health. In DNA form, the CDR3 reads TGTGCCAGCAGTCCCCTAGGGCTCTCCTACGAGCAGTACTTC. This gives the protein CASSPLGLSYEQYF.